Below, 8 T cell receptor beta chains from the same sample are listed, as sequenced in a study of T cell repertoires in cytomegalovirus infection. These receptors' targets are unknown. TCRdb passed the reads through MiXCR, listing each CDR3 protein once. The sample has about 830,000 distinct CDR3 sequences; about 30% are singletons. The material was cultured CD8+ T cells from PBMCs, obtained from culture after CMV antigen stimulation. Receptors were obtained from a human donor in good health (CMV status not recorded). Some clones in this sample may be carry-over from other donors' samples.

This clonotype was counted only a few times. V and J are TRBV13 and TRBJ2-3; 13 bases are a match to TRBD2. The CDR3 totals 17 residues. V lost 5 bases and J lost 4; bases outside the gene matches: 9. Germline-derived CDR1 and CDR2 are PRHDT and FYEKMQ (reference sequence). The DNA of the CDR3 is TGTGCCAGCAGCCATGGTTATGGACTAGCGGGGGCAGATACGCAGTATTTT. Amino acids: CASSHGYGLAGADTQYF.

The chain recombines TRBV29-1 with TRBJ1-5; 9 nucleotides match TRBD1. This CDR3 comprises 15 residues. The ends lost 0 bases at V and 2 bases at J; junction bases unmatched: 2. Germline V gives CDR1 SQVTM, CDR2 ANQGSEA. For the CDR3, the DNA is TGCAGCGTTGAAGAGACAGGGGGAGGCAATCAGCCCCAGCATTTT. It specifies CSVEETGGGNQPQHF.

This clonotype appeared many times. This CDR3 reads CAGRGTGTYNEQFF. CDR3 coding DNA: TGTGCCGGACGCGGGACAGGGACCTACAATGAGCAGTTCTTC. The chain has TRBV11-2 and TRBJ2-1, with 9 nucleotides matching TRBD1. J gave up 2 bases and V 11 bases, and 7 bases lay outside the gene matches. Germline V gives CDR1 SGHAT, CDR2 FQNNGV. This CDR3 is built from 14 residues.

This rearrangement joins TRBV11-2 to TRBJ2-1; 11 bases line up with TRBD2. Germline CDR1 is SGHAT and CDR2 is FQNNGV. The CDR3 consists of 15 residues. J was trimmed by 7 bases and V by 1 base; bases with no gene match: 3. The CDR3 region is CASSLASSGGNEQFF. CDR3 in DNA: TGTGCCAGCAGCTTAGCGTCTAGCGGGGGGAATGAGCAGTTCTTC.

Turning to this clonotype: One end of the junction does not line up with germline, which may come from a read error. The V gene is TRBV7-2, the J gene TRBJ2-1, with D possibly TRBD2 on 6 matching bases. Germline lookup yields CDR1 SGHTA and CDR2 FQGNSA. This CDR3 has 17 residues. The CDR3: CASSYPPGLELNNERFF. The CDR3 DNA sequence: TGTGCCAGCAGCTACCCGCCGGGACTGGAGCTAAACAATGAGCGGTTCTTC.

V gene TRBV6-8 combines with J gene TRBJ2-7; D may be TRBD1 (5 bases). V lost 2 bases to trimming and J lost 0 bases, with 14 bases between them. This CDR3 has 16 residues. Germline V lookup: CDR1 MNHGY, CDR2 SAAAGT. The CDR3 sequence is CASSYAALDSSYEQYF. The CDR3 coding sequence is TGTGCCAGCAGTTACGCGGCATTAGACAGCTCCTACGAGCAGTACTTC.

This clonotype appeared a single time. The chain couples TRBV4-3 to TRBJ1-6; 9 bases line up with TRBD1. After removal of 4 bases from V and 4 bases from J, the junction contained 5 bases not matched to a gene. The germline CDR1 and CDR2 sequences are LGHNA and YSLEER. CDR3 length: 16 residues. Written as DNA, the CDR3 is TGCGCCAGCAGCCGGGGACAGGGAGGGTATAATTCACCCCTCCACTTT. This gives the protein CASSRGQGGYNSPLHF.

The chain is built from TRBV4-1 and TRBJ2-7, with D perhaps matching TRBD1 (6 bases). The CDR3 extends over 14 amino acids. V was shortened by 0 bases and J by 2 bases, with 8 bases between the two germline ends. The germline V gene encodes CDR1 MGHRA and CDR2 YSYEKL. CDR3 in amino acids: CASSQEQGPYEQYF. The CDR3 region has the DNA TGCGCCAGCAGCCAAGAGCAGGGGCCCTACGAGCAGTACTTC.